Listed below are T cell receptor beta chains from one sample, sequenced in a study of CD8+CD57+ T cells in acquired aplastic anemia. TCRdb used MiXCR to reprocess the reads, holding one entry per CDR3 protein. The table includes 180,000 or so distinct CDR3 sequences, approximately 48% detected once. Specimen: sorted CD4+, CD8+, or CD8+CD57+ T cells (not recorded which) from PBMCs. The receptors were sampled from a human donor with aplastic anemia. The CDR3 runs from the conserved cysteine through the conserved F or W. The D gene is left open where the match is weak. The size entry is marked missing in some rows and otherwise reads once, few, many or a size class.

j_gene	v_gene	d_gene	abundance	CDR3aa	CDR3nt
TRBJ1-1	TRBV5-1	NA	NA	CASLGGFGTEAFF	TGCGCCAGCCTTGGGGGGTTCGGCACTGAAGCTTTCTTT
TRBJ1-2	TRBV9	TRBD1	many	CASSAHPDRASYGYTF	TGTGCCAGCAGCGCGCACCCGGACAGGGCTTCCTATGGCTACACCTTC
TRBJ2-3	TRBV7-6	NA	few	CASSLAGGQDTQYF	TGTGCCAGCAGCTTAGCGGGGGGGCAGGATACGCAGTATTTT
TRBJ2-7	TRBV18	NA	NA	CASSPPVGGGSYEQYF	TGTGCCAGCTCACCACCGGTAGGAGGGGGCTCCTACGAGCAGTACTTC
TRBJ2-5	TRBV9	TRBD2	NA	CASSVQGLAGGETQYF	TGTGCCAGCAGCGTCCAGGGGCTAGCGGGAGGAGAGACCCAGTACTTC
TRBJ1-2	TRBV7-2	NA	many	CASSLAGLDIGGVSTF	TGTGCCAGCAGCTTAGCAGGTTTGGACATAGGGGGTGTGAGCACCTTC
TRBJ1-2	TRBV12-3/TRBV12-4	NA	many	CASSFVFSNYGYTF	TGTGCCAGCAGTTTCGTTTTCTCAAACTATGGCTACACCTTC
TRBJ2-1	TRBV6-1	TRBD2	many	CASILGASGRGEQFF	TGTGCCAGCATCCTCGGGGCTAGCGGGAGAGGTGAGCAGTTCTTC
TRBJ2-7	TRBV5-6	NA	NA	CASSEAEANEQYF	TGTGCCAGCAGTGAAGCGGAAGCAAACGAGCAGTACTTC
TRBJ1-1	TRBV7-9	NA	many	CASSLEFGQQNTEAFF	TGTGCCAGCAGCTTAGAATTCGGACAGCAGAACACTGAAGCTTTCTTT
TRBJ1-5	TRBV24-1	NA	NA	CATSDLPHQPQHF	TGTGCCACCAGTGATTTGCCCCATCAGCCCCAGCATTTT
TRBJ1-2	TRBV11-2	NA	many	CASSTFTGAANYGYTF	TGTGCCAGCAGCACCTTCACAGGTGCGGCTAACTATGGCTACACCTTC
TRBJ2-2	TRBV7-8	TRBD2	NA	CASSLASGGAGELFF	TGTGCCAGCAGCTTGGCTAGCGGGGGTGCCGGGGAGCTGTTTTTT
TRBJ1-2	TRBV12-3/TRBV12-4	NA	many	CASTFYSTNYGYTF	TGTGCCAGCACCTTTTACAGTACTAACTATGGCTACACCTTC
TRBJ2-7	TRBV12-3/TRBV12-4	TRBD1	many	CASSFGTGVYEQYF	TGTGCCAGCAGTTTCGGGACAGGGGTATACGAGCAGTACTTC
TRBJ2-3	TRBV5-4	NA	many	CASSRTGTDTQYF	TGTGCCAGCAGCCGGACCGGCACAGATACGCAGTATTTT
TRBJ1-5	TRBV24-1	NA	NA	CATSDLGARQPQHF	TGTGCCACCAGTGATTTGGGGGCGCGTCAGCCCCAGCATTTT
TRBJ1-6	TRBV5-1	TRBD1	many	CASSIGQGESPLHF	TGCGCCAGCAGCATAGGACAGGGAGAATCACCCCTCCACTTT
TRBJ2-7	TRBV6-2/TRBV6-3	NA	many	CASSYSPSRGDYEQYF	TGTGCCAGCAGTTACTCGCCTTCCCGGGGAGATTACGAGCAGTACTTC
TRBJ1-4	TRBV18	NA	NA	CASSPRTATNEKLFF	TGTGCCAGCTCACCACGCACAGCAACTAATGAAAAACTGTTTTTT
TRBJ1-6	TRBV12-3/TRBV12-4	TRBD1	many	CASSLRQGDNSPLYF	TGTGCCAGCAGTTTACGACAGGGCGATAATTCACCCCTCTACTTT
TRBJ1-1	TRBV2	NA	NA	CASSPDRSEAFF	TGTGCCAGCAGCCCCGACAGGTCTGAAGCTTTCTTT
TRBJ1-1	TRBV6-5	NA	few	CASSYLQSSMNTEAFF	TGTGCCAGCAGTTACCTACAGAGCTCCATGAACACTGAAGCTTTCTTT
TRBJ2-1	TRBV12-5	TRBD1	NA	CASAGTGGVYNEQFF	TGTGCTAGTGCCGGGACAGGGGGAGTCTACAATGAGCAGTTCTTC
TRBJ2-4	TRBV24-1	TRBD1	many	CATSDPQGDGKNIQYF	TGTGCCACCAGTGATCCACAGGGGGACGGCAAAAACATTCAGTACTTC
TRBJ2-1	TRBV29-1	TRBD1	many	CSVEGQGDEQFF	TGCAGCGTTGAGGGACAGGGGGATGAGCAGTTCTTC
TRBJ1-6	TRBV4-1	NA	few	CASSPLSHDSYNSPLHF	TGCGCCAGCAGCCCGCTGAGTCACGACTCCTATAATTCACCCCTCCACTTT
TRBJ2-3	TRBV19	NA	NA	CASSRTTSSTDTQYF	TGTGCAAGTAGTCGAACGACATCTAGCACAGATACGCAGTATTTT
TRBJ2-6	TRBV4-1	NA	many	CASSQEGTLSSGANVLTF	TGCGCCAGCAGCCAAGAGGGTACCTTGAGCTCTGGGGCCAACGTCCTGACTTTC
TRBJ2-7	TRBV5-1	TRBD1	NA	CASSGAGTGGYEQYF	TGCGCCAGCAGCGGGGCCGGGACAGGGGGCTACGAGCAGTACTTC
TRBJ1-1	TRBV6-5	TRBD1	NA	CASSYEQTGRTEAFF	TGTGCCAGCAGTTACGAGCAGACAGGGAGGACTGAAGCTTTCTTT
TRBJ2-3	TRBV11-1	NA	many	CASSFAPIRTDTQYF	TGTGCCAGCAGCTTTGCCCCAATCCGCACAGATACGCAGTATTTT
TRBJ1-1	TRBV20-1	NA	NA	CSASVQNTEAFF	TGCAGTGCTAGTGTGCAGAACACTGAAGCTTTCTTT
TRBJ1-2	TRBV10-3	TRBD1	NA	CAISETRTGQGANYGYTF	TGTGCCATCAGTGAAACACGAACGGGACAGGGTGCTAACTATGGCTACACCTTC
TRBJ2-5	TRBV2	TRBD1	many	CASSVWTGGETQYF	TGTGCCAGCAGTGTATGGACAGGGGGAGAGACCCAGTACTTC
TRBJ1-3	TRBV24-1	NA	NA	CAIGDGYTIYF	TGTGCCATTGGTGACGGATACACCATATATTTT
TRBJ1-1	TRBV9	NA	many	CASSVGSGRAFF	TGTGCCAGCAGCGTAGGCTCAGGGCGAGCTTTCTTT
TRBJ1-1	TRBV19	NA	NA	CASSVGATEAFF	TGTGCCAGTAGTGTGGGGGCGACTGAAGCTTTCTTT
TRBJ2-7	TRBV20-1	NA	NA	CSARDLGRDEQYF	TGCAGTGCTAGAGATCTGGGCAGGGACGAGCAGTACTTC
TRBJ1-2	TRBV7-9	NA	NA	CASSLFGVNYGYTF	TGTGCCAGCAGCTTATTTGGGGTAAACTATGGCTACACCTTC
TRBJ2-7	TRBV2	NA	NA	CATQPELAYEQYF	TGTGCCACCCAGCCGGAGTTAGCCTACGAGCAGTACTTC
TRBJ2-7	TRBV20-1	NA	NA	CSASGRSSYYEQYF	TGCAGTGCTAGTGGTCGCTCAAGCTACTACGAGCAGTACTTC
TRBJ1-1	TRBV7-9	NA	NA	CASSFEYEAFF	TGTGCCAGCAGCTTTGAGTATGAAGCTTTCTTT
TRBJ1-1	TRBV10-2	NA	NA	CASRKTENTEAFF	TGCGCCAGCAGGAAGACAGAGAACACTGAAGCTTTCTTT
TRBJ1-2	TRBV5-1	NA	NA	CASSPTDTGLYRYTF	TGCGCCAGCAGCCCCACTGACACGGGACTCTATCGCTACACCTTC
TRBJ2-7	TRBV29-1	NA	NA	CSVDGEGYEQYF	TGCAGCGTTGACGGAGAGGGCTACGAGCAGTACTTC
TRBJ1-1	TRBV2	TRBD1	NA	CASRTGPNTEAFF	TGTGCCAGCAGGACAGGGCCGAACACTGAAGCTTTCTTT